This TCR beta chain is from a study of blood T cell repertoires in COVID-19. Everyone who took part was about 18 to 89 years old, and they came from 24 US areas. Only in-frame clones appear in the TCRdb table, and some are missing; sequencing was by immunoSEQ multiplex PCR. Counted here are over 200,000 clones, over 70% occurring once; the ten biggest clones make up about 4%. This clone was seen a handful of times. This receptor was identified in a woman aged 30 to 39 who had been exposed to COVID-19. The sequencing sample was made of PBMCs or T cells enriched from blood (not recorded which).

CDR3 loop: CASEYYGYTF. DNA for the CDR3: TGTGCCAGCGAGTATTATGGCTACACCTTC. This chain connects TRBV6-5 to TRBJ1-2; D remains ambiguous. Germline loops: CDR1 MNHEY, CDR2 SVGAGI. This CDR3 spans 10 amino acids. Deletions cut 8 bases from V and 5 bases from J, with 6 bases between.